This T cell receptor beta chain was recovered during a study of cytomegalovirus exposure and HLA in healthy donors. Study-wide findings and caveats: CMV serostatus was the sole immune exposure data available. Most TCR sequences were uncommon, yet certain public TCRs appeared in many donors.

The germline V gene has CDR1 SNHLY and CDR2 FYNNEI. V gave up 2 bases and J gave up 4 bases, with 8 bases separating them. The CDR3 is made up of 13 amino acids. A word on this clone: The antigen is unknown.

Amplification used 60 Vbeta primers and 13 Jbeta primers. Method: immunoSEQ multiplex PCR; TCRdb's copy keeps in-frame clones and lacks some. The repertoire table contains about 120,000 clones. This TCR was recovered from a middle-aged woman in good health and CMV-seropositive. Sequenced input: PBMCs. The chain joins TRBV2 to TRBJ1-2; D gene unclear. In DNA form, the CDR3 reads TGTGCCAGCAGTGAAAGCGGCGTCTATGGCTACACCTTC. Its translation is CASSESGVYGYTF.